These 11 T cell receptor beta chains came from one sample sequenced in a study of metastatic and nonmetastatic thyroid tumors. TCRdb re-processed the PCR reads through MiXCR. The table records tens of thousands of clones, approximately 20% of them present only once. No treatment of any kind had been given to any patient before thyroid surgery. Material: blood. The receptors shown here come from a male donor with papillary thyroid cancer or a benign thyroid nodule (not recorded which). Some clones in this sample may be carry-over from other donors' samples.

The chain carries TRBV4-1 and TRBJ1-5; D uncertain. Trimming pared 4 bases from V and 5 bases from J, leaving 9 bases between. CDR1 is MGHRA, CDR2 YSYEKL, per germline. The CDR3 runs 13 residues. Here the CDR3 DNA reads TGCGCCAGCAGCCGATCTCCAGATCAGCCCCAGCATTTT. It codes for CASSRSPDQPQHF.

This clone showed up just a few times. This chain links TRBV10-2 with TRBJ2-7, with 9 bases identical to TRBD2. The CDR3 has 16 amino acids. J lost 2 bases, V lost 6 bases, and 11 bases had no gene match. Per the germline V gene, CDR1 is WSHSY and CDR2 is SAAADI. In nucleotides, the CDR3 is TGCGCCAGCAGGAACCCTCCTAGCGGGAAGCCCTACGAGCAGTACTTC. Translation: CASRNPPSGKPYEQYF.

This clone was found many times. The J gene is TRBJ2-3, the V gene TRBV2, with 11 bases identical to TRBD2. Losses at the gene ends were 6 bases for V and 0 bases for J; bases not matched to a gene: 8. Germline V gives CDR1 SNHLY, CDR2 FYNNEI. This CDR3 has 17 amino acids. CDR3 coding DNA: TGTGCCAGCAGGACGGGACTAGCGGTACCTAGCACAGATACGCAGTATTTT. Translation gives CASRTGLAVPSTDTQYF.

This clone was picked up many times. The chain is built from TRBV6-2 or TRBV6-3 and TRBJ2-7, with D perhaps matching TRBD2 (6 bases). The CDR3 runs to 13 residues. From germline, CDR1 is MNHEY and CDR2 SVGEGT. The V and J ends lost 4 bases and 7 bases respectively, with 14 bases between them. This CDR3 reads CASSSSPGGEQYF. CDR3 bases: TGTGCCAGCAGTTCATCCCCCGGGGGTGAGCAGTACTTC.

The CDR3 DNA reads TGTGCCAGCTCACCATCTTCCAGGGCCGCGTACGAGCAGTACTTC. This codes for CASSPSSRAAYEQYF. The V and J genes are TRBV18 and TRBJ2-7, with D possibly being TRBD1 (5 bases). Per germline, CDR1 KGHSH and CDR2 LQKENI. Trimming cost V 2 bases and J 4 bases, with 15 bases left between them. The CDR3 spans 15 residues.

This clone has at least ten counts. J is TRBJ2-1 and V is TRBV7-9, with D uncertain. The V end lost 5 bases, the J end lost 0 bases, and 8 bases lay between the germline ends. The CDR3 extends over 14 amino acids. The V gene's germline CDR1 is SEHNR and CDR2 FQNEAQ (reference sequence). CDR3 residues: CASSLVGSYNEQFF. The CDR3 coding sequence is TGTGCCAGCAGCCTCGTCGGCTCCTACAATGAGCAGTTCTTC.

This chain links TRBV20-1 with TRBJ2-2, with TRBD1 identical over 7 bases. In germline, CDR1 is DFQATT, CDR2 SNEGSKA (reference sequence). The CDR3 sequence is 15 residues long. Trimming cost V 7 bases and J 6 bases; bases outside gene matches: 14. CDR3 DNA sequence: TGCAGTGTTAGGGGGACAGTCCTAGAGGCCGGGGAGCTGTTTTTT. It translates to CSVRGTVLEAGELFF.

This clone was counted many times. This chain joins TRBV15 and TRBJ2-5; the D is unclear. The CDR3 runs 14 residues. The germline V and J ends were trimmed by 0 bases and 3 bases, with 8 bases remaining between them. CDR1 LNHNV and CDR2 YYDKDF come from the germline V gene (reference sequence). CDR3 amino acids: CATSRDRGKETQYF. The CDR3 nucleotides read TGTGCCACCAGCAGAGATCGTGGGAAAGAGACCCAGTACTTC.

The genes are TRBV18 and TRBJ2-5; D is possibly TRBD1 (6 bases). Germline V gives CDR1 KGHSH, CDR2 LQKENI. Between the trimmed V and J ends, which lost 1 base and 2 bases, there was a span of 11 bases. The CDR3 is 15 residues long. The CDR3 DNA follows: TGTGCCAGCTCACCACTGCCGCAGGGGCAAGAGACCCAGTACTTC. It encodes CASSPLPQGQETQYF.

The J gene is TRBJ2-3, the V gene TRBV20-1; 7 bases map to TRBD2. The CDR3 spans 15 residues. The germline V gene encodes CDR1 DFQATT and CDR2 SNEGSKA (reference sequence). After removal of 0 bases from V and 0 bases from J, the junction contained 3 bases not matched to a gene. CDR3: CSAREREKSTDTQYF. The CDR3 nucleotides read TGCAGTGCTAGAGAGCGGGAGAAGAGCACAGATACGCAGTATTTT.

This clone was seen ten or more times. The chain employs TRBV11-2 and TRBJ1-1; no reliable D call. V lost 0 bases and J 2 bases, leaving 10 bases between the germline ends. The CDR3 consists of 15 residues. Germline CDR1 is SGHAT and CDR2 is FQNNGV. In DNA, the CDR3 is TGTGCCAGCAGCTTAGATAACATCGCCAACACTGAAGCTTTCTTT. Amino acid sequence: CASSLDNIANTEAFF.